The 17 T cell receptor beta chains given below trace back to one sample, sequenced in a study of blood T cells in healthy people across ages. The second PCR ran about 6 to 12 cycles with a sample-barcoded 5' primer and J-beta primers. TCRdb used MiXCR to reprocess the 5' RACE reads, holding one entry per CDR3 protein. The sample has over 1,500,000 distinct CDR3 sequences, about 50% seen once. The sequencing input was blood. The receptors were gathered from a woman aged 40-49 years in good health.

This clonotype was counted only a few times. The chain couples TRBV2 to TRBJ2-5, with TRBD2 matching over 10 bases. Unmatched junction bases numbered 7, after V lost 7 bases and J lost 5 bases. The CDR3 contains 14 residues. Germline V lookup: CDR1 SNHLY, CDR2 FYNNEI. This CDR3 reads CASTPGLAMETQYF. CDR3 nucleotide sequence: TGTGCCAGCACCCCGGGACTAGCGATGGAGACCCAGTACTTC. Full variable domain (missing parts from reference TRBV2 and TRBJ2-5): EPEVTQTPSHQVTQMGQEVILRCVPISNHLYFYWYRQILGQKVEFLVSFYNNEISEKSEIFDDQFSVERPDGSNFTLKIRSTKLEDSAMYFCASTPGLAMETQYFGPGTRLLVL.

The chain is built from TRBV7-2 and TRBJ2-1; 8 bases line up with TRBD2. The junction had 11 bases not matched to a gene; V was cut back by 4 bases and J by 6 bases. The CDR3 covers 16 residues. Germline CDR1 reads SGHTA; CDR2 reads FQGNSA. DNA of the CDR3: TGTGCCAGCAGCTACCCAAGGACTAGCCGTCCCAATGAGCAGTTCTTC. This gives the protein CASSYPRTSRPNEQFF.

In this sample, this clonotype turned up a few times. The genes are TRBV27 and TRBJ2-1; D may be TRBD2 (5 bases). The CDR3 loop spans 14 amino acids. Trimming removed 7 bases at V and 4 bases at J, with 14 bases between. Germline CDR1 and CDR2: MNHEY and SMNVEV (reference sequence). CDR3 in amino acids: CASNRGGGYNEQFF. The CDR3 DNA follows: TGTGCCAGCAATCGGGGTGGCGGTTACAATGAGCAGTTCTTC.

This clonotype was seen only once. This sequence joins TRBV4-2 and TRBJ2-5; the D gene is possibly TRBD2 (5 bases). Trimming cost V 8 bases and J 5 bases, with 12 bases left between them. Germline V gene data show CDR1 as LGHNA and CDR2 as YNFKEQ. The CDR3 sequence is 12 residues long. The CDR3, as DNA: TGTGCCAGCCCCCATAGCGCGGAGACCCAGTACTTC. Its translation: CASPHSAETQYF.

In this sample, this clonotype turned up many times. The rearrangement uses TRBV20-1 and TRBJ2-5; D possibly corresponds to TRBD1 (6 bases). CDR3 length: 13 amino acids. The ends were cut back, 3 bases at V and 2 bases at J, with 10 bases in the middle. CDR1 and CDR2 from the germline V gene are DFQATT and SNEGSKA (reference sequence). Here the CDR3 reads CSASPGTQETQYF. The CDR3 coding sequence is TGCAGTGCTAGTCCCGGGACACAAGAGACCCAGTACTTC.

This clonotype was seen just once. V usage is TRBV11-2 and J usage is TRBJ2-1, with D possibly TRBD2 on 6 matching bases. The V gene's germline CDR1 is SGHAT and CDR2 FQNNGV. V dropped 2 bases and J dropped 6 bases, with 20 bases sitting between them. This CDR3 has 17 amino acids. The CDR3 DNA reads TGTGCCAGCAGCTTAAGGGCCCGGGCAGGGAGGACCAATGAGCAGTTCTTC. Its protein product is CASSLRARAGRTNEQFF.

The CDR3 sequence is CSARDTASGRAGTQYF. The DNA of the CDR3 is TGCAGTGCTAGAGATACGGCTAGCGGGAGAGCGGGGACCCAGTACTTC. The chain couples TRBV20-1 to TRBJ2-7; 10 bases are a match to TRBD2. TRBJ2-5 explains the end of the DNA better; the J call may be wrong. CDR3 length equals 16 residues. Per the germline V gene, CDR1 is DFQATT and CDR2 is SNEGSKA (reference sequence).

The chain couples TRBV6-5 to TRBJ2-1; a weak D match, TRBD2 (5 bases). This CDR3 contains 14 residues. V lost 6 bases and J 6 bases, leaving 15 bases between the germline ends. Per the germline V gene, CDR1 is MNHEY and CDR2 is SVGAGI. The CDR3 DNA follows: TGTGCCAGCAGGTCGGCGCCGGCGGGCAATGAGCAGTTCTTC. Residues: CASRSAPAGNEQFF.

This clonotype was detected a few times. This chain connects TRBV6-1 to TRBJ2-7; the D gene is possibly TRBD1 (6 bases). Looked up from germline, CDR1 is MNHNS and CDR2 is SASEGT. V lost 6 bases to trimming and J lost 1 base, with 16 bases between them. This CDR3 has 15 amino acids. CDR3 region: CASRANRADSYEQYF. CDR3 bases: TGTGCCAGCAGGGCTAACAGGGCCGATTCCTACGAGCAGTACTTC.

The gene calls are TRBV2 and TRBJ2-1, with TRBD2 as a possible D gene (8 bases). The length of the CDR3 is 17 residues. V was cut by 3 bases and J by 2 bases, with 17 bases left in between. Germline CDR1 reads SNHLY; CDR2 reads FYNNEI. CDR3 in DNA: TGTGCCAGCAGTGAGGAGGGGGCGGGAGGACCCTACAATGAGCAGTTCTTC. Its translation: CASSEEGAGGPYNEQFF.

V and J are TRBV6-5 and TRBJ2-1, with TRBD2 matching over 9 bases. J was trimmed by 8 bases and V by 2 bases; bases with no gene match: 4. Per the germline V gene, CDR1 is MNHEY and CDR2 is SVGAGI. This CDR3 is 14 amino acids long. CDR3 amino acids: CASSYERGVDEQFF. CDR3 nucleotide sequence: TGTGCCAGCAGTTACGAGCGGGGGGTCGATGAGCAGTTCTTC.

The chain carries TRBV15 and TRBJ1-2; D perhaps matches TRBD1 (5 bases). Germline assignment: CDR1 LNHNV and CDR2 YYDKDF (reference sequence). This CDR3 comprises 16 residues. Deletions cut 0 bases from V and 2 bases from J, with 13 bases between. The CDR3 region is CATSRDRGGTNYGYTF. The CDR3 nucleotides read TGTGCCACCAGCAGAGATCGAGGTGGGACGAACTATGGCTACACCTTC.

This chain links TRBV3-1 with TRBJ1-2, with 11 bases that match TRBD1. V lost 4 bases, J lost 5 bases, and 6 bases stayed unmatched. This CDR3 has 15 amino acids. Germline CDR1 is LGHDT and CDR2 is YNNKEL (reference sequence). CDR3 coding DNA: TGTGCCAGCAGCCCGGACAGGGGGCGTATTTATGGCTACACCTTC. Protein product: CASSPDRGRIYGYTF.

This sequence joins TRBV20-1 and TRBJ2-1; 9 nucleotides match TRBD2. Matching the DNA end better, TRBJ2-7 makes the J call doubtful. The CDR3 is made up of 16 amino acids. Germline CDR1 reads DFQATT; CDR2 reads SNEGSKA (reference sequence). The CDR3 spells CSAARRAGGPYNEQYF. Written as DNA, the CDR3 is TGCAGTGCGGCCAGGAGAGCGGGGGGCCCCTACAATGAGCAGTACTTC.

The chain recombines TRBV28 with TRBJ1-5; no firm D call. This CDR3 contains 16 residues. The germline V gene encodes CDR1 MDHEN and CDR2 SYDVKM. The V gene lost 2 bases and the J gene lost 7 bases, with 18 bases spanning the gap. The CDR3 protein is CASSLRAMGIRQPQHF. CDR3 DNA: TGTGCCAGCAGTTTAAGGGCTATGGGTATTCGGCAGCCCCAGCATTTT.

The CDR3 DNA sequence: TGCAGCGAAAAGAGGTTCCAAAGAGATGGGGAGACCCAGTACTTC. Its protein is CSEKRFQRDGETQYF. This chain joins TRBV29-1 and TRBJ2-5; no reliable D call. CDR3 length: 15 amino acids. Germline CDR1 reads SQVTM; CDR2 reads ANQGSEA. Trimming removed 7 bases from V and 5 bases from J, with 23 bases in between.

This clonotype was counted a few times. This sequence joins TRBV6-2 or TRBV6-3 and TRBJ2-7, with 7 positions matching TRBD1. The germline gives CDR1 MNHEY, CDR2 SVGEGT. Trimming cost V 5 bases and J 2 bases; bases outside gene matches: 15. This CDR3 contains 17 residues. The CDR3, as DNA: TGTGCCAGCAGTGATGGAAATACCGTCGGGACAGCCTACGAGCAGTACTTC. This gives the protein CASSDGNTVGTAYEQYF.